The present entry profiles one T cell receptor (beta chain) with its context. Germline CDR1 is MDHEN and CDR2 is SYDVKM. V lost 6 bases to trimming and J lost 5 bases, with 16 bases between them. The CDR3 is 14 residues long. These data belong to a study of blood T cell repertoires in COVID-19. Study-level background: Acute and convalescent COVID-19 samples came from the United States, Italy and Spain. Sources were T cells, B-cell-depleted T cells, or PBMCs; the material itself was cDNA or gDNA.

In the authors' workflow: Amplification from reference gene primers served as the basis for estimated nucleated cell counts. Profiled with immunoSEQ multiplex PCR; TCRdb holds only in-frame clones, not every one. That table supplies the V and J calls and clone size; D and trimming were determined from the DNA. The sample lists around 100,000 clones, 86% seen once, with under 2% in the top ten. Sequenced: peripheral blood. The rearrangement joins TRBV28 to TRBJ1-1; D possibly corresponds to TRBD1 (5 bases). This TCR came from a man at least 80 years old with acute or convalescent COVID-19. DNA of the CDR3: TGTGCCAGCAGCCACGGGGGGATCAGGACTGAAGCTTTCTTT. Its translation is CASSHGGIRTEAFF.